This T cell receptor (beta chain) was sequenced in a study of post-analysis software for immune sequencing data. Overall study findings and caveats: Controls showed lower frequencies than patients for 5 or 6 TRBV segments, and TRBV5-6, TRBV5-1 and TRBV20-1 were among these.

CDR1 is LGHDT, CDR2 YNNKEL, per germline (reference sequence). This CDR3 is built from 14 residues. Tagging with unique molecular identifiers was a feature of the TCR beta cDNA libraries. TCRdb redid the calling of the PCR reads with MiXCR, one entry per CDR3 protein. Of fewer than 850,000 distinct CDR3 sequences detected, about half appear once; the ten largest clones hold roughly 4.5%. Worth noting for this clonotype: The antigen is not known. One junction end disagrees with the germline gene, perhaps due to a read error.

J is TRBJ1-2 and V is TRBV3-1; D uncertain. Sequencing was carried out using blood. The receptor was derived from a girl aged 5 to 17 with multiple sclerosis. The DNA of the CDR3 is TGTGCCAGCAGCCAAGCTAATTCTAACTCTGGCTACACCTTC. It is translated as CASSQANSNSGYTF.